This is a list of T cell receptor beta chains from one sample in a study of blood T cell repertoires in COVID-19. The protocol was immunoSEQ multiplex PCR, while the TCRdb copy is restricted to in-frame clones and leaves out a portion. The data hold 190,000 or so clones, with about 83% observed a single time. The sequencing input was peripheral blood. Every receptor here comes from a woman under 30 who had recovered from COVID-19. Both conserved end residues are part of each CDR3. D genes are given only for firm matches.

d_call j_call v_call cdr3_nt cdr3_aa
NA TRBJ2-1 TRBV3-1/TRBV3-2 TGTGCCAGCAGCCAAGATATAAGAGCTCCGTACAATGAGCAGTTCTTC CASSQDIRAPYNEQFF
TRBD2 TRBJ2-5 TRBV9 TGTGCCAGCAGCGAGACTAGCGGGGGGGCTTTGGAGACCCAGTACTTC CASSETSGGALETQYF
TRBD1 TRBJ1-5 TRBV19 TGTGCCAGTAGTCCACAGGACAGGGGAAGCAATCAGCCCCAGCATTTT CASSPQDRGSNQPQHF
TRBD2 TRBJ2-3 TRBV5-8 TGTGCCAGCAGCTTGGGAGGGAGGGCAGATACGCAGTATTTT CASSLGGRADTQYF
TRBD1 TRBJ1-1 TRBV12-3/TRBV12-4 TGTGCCAGCAGACTACATCAGGGGGGCGCTTTCTTT CASRLHQGGAFF
NA TRBJ2-5 TRBV7-9 TGTGCCAGCAGCTTTCCAGCGGCCGAGACCCAGTACTTC CASSFPAAETQYF
TRBD1 TRBJ2-2 TRBV7-2 TGTGCCAGCAGCTTAAGCAGGGGGACGAACACCGGGGAGCTGTTTTTT CASSLSRGTNTGELFF
NA TRBJ1-3 TRBV19 TGTGCCAGTAGCGCCGGGTCCCCCCACTCTGGAAACACCATATATTTT CASSAGSPHSGNTIYF
NA TRBJ2-7 TRBV5-1 TGCGCCAGCAGCTTGGGGCTTTGGTTCGGGAATGACGAGCAGTACTTC CASSLGLWFGNDEQYF
NA TRBJ1-1 TRBV5-6 TGTGCCAGCAGCTTCCGGGAGCTAGCTTTCTTT CASSFRELAFF
TRBD2 TRBJ2-1 TRBV2 TGTGCCAGCACTAGACTAGCGGGAGCCCCCGAGCAGTTCTTC CASTRLAGAPEQFF